The 13 T cell receptor beta chains presented below share a single source sample, sequenced in a study of T cell responses to AZD1222 COVID-19 vaccine. Some clones are missing from TCRdb's copy, which holds only in-frame ones; the method was immunoSEQ multiplex PCR. This table has around 60,000 clones, about 90% appearing once. Source: peripheral blood, taken on day 0 of AZD1222 vaccination. The source is an adult in good health.

The rearrangement uses TRBV5-1 and TRBJ2-7; 7 nucleotides agree with TRBD1. CDR1 SGHRS and CDR2 YFSETQ come from the germline V gene. The CDR3 loop spans 13 amino acids. V lost 4 bases, J lost 6 bases, and 7 bases stayed unmatched. CDR3 residues: CASSINRGGEQYF. The CDR3 DNA reads as TGCGCCAGCAGCATAAACAGGGGTGGCGAGCAGTACTTC.

V usage is TRBV5-5 and J usage is TRBJ1-4; 7 bases line up with TRBD1. This CDR3 spans 14 amino acids. Germline V gives CDR1 SGHKS, CDR2 YYEKEE (reference sequence). V dropped 3 bases and J dropped 3; count of bases not matched to a gene: 2. The CDR3 here is CASSSGTANEKLFF. CDR3 DNA: TGTGCCAGCAGCTCCGGGACAGCTAATGAAAAACTGTTTTTT.

V gene TRBV3-1 (or the pseudogene TRBV3-2) combines with J gene TRBJ2-2; no definite D call. Germline V gene lookup returns CDR1 LGHDT and CDR2 YNNKEL (reference sequence). V lost 3 bases, J lost 7 bases, and 6 bases lay in between. This CDR3 has 12 residues. The CDR3 DNA reads TGTGCCAGCAGCCAGACGGGCGGGGAGCTGTTTTTT. Translation gives CASSQTGGELFF.

The chain is built from TRBV5-1 and TRBJ2-5; D is unclear. The ends were cut back, 5 bases at V and 2 bases at J, with 13 bases in the middle. CDR3 length equals 14 residues. Germline V lookup: CDR1 SGHRS, CDR2 YFSETQ. The CDR3 sequence: CASRRTGQQETQYF. CDR3 DNA sequence: TGCGCCAGCAGGAGGACGGGTCAGCAAGAGACCCAGTACTTC.

This clone appeared a few times. The chain has TRBV5-1 and TRBJ1-3, with D uncertain. The CDR3 sequence is 14 residues long. Germline CDR1 is SGHRS and CDR2 is YFSETQ. V gave up 1 base and J gave up 6 bases, with 11 bases separating them. The DNA for the CDR3 is TGCGCCAGCAGCTTGTCCATCGGCGAAAACACCATATATTTT. Translating gives CASSLSIGENTIYF.

This clone has just one count. CDR3 sequence (DNA): TGTGCCAGCAGCTTAGTAACCACAGATACGCAGTATTTT. Protein product: CASSLVTTDTQYF. This chain uses TRBV7-2 with TRBJ2-3; D not resolved. The V end was cut by 1 base, the J end by 2 bases, with 4 bases between. In germline, CDR1 is SGHTA, CDR2 FQGNSA. This CDR3 has 13 residues.

The chain is built from TRBV5-1 and TRBJ1-5; no definite D call. Trimming removed 0 bases at V and 5 bases at J, with 6 bases between. The CDR3 consists of 13 residues. Germline V gene lookup returns CDR1 SGHRS and CDR2 YFSETQ. The CDR3 loop is CASSLGVDQPQHF. The CDR3 region has the DNA TGCGCCAGCAGCTTGGGGGTAGATCAGCCCCAGCATTTT.

V and J are TRBV7-9 and TRBJ2-3; 8 nucleotides match TRBD2. Germline V gene data show CDR1 as SEHNR and CDR2 as FQNEAQ (reference sequence). The trim removed 10 bases at V and 0 bases at J, leaving 12 bases unmatched. This CDR3 is 16 amino acids long. CDR3 amino acids: CATPPGSGVSTDTQYF. CDR3 sequence (DNA): TGTGCCACCCCCCCGGGTAGCGGGGTTAGCACAGATACGCAGTATTTT.

The CDR3 DNA follows: TGCGCCAGCAGCCAAGATTCGGCACGTAACAAAGCTTTCTTT. Its protein is CASSQDSARNKAFF. This chain uses TRBV4-1 with TRBJ1-1; D not resolved. V lost 0 bases and J lost 9, with 14 bases in between. The CDR3 consists of 14 residues. Germline values: CDR1 MGHRA, CDR2 YSYEKL.

The V call is TRBV12-3 or TRBV12-4, the J call TRBJ2-7; D remains ambiguous. Trimming left V 1 base short and J 4 bases short, with 2 bases between. The CDR3 contains 11 residues. The CDR3 bases are TGTGCCAGCAGTTTAGGTTACGAGCAGTACTTC. Encoded protein: CASSLGYEQYF.

This chain links TRBV5-1 with TRBJ1-4; 7 bases fit TRBD1. The CDR3 extends over 14 amino acids. V shed 2 bases, J shed 3 bases, and the junction held 1 base outside the gene matches. Germline CDR1 SGHRS, CDR2 YFSETQ. CDR3 bases: TGCGCCAGCAGCTTTCAGGGGGCTAATGAAAAACTGTTTTTT. This translates into CASSFQGANEKLFF.

This clone was seen once. This sequence joins TRBV2 and TRBJ1-1, with D maybe TRBD1 (6 bases). The V end was cut by 0 bases, the J end by 4 bases, with 12 bases between. CDR3 size: 15 residues. Germline V gene sequence: CDR1 SNHLY, CDR2 FYNNEI. DNA for the CDR3: TGTGCCAGCAGTGAAGCGGCCGACAGGCGCACTGAAGCTTTCTTT. Its protein product is CASSEAADRRTEAFF. The entire variable domain, with the rest obtained from reference TRBV2 and TRBJ1-1, is as follows: EPEVTQTPSHQVTQMGQEVILRCVPISNHLYFYWYRQILGQKVEFLVSFYNNEISEKSEIFDDQFSVERPDGSNFTLKIRSTKLEDSAMYFCASSEAADRRTEAFFGQGTRLTVV.

This clone has just one count. The gene calls are TRBV20-1 and TRBJ2-1; D is perhaps TRBD1 (5 bases). V dropped 5 bases and J dropped 8 bases, with 10 bases sitting between them. This CDR3 has 11 residues. Germline CDR1 is DFQATT and CDR2 is SNEGSKA (reference sequence). The DNA for the CDR3 is TGCAGTGCTTCGACAGTGTATGAGCAGTTCTTC. Its protein is CSASTVYEQFF.